The next 10 T cell receptor beta chains were all read from a single sample in a study of cytomegalovirus exposure and HLA in healthy donors. 60 Vbeta and 13 Jbeta primers were used in PCR. Some clones are missing from TCRdb's copy, which holds only in-frame ones; the method was immunoSEQ multiplex PCR. The data show 100,000 or so clones, with approximately 81% seen just once and approximately 1.2% held by the top ten. The source material was PBMCs. These receptors all stem from a man under 40 in good health and CMV-seronegative.

This clone has just a few counts. V and J are TRBV4-3 and TRBJ2-5, with 11 bases lining up with TRBD1. The CDR3 covers 16 residues. The germline gives CDR1 LGHNA, CDR2 YSLEER. V dropped 3 bases and J dropped 0; count of bases not matched to a gene: 3. In DNA form, the CDR3 reads TGCGCCAGCAGCCACCGGGACAGGGGGAACCAAGAGACCCAGTACTTC. Protein product: CASSHRDRGNQETQYF.

This clone was seen only a few times. The rearrangement links TRBV4-2 to TRBJ2-7, with 10 nucleotides matching TRBD2. Germline-derived CDR1 and CDR2 are LGHNA and YNFKEQ. V lost 0 bases to trimming and J lost 2 bases; unmatched junction nucleotides: 1. The CDR3 has 15 amino acids. The CDR3 region is CASSQDTSGAYEQYF. The CDR3 DNA reads TGTGCCAGCAGCCAAGACACTAGCGGGGCCTACGAGCAGTACTTC.

This chain uses TRBV5-7 with TRBJ2-2; 11 bases match TRBD2. TRBV5-7 is identified as an open reading frame with a role that is uncertain. The CDR3 extends over 16 amino acids. V shed 3 bases and J 4 bases; nucleotides not matched to a gene: 5. CDR3 sequence: CASSSGLAGSTGELFF. In DNA form, the CDR3 reads TGTGCCAGCAGCTCCGGACTAGCGGGTTCCACCGGGGAGCTGTTTTTT.

This clone was counted a few times. The chain employs TRBV27 and TRBJ2-7; 8 bases align to TRBD1. The CDR3 contains 13 residues. Germline trimming cut 2 bases from V and 9 bases from J; bases unmatched to any gene: 6. Germline CDR1 is MNHEY and CDR2 is SMNVEV (reference sequence). The chain's CDR3 is CASSLPGGIGQYF. DNA for the CDR3: TGTGCCAGCAGTTTACCAGGGGGCATCGGGCAGTACTTC.

The chain joins TRBV5-4 to TRBJ1-6, with TRBD1 identical over 8 bases. Germline V gene data show CDR1 as SGHNT and CDR2 as YYREEE (reference sequence). With 9 bases clipped from V and 6 bases from J, the junction kept 5 bases outside the gene matches. The CDR3 runs to 13 residues. The CDR3, as DNA: TGTGCCATCAGACAGGGGAGTAATTCACCCCTCCACTTT. Translated: CAIRQGSNSPLHF.

The chain joins TRBV4-1 to TRBJ2-7, with 8 bases that match TRBD2. Per germline, CDR1 MGHRA and CDR2 YSYEKL. The V and J ends lost 1 base and 5 bases, in that order; junction bases with no gene match: 10. The CDR3 covers 16 residues. CDR3: CASSQGDSGNSDEQYF. In nucleotides, the CDR3 is TGCGCCAGCAGCCAAGGGGATAGCGGGAACAGCGACGAGCAGTACTTC.

This chain links TRBV7-9 with TRBJ2-7; TRBD2 is a possible D gene (5 bases). In germline, CDR1 is SEHNR, CDR2 FQNEAQ (reference sequence). The germline V and J ends were trimmed by 0 bases and 5 bases, with 11 bases remaining between them. The CDR3 extends over 14 amino acids. This CDR3 is CASSLASGFHEQYF. CDR3 nucleotides: TGTGCCAGCAGCTTAGCTTCGGGGTTCCACGAGCAGTACTTC.

This clone was observed a few times. This chain's CDR3 is CASSASYEQYF. The CDR3 coding sequence is TGTGCCAGCAGTGCGTCCTACGAGCAGTACTTC. The chain uses TRBV25-1 and TRBJ2-7; no firm D call. V was clipped by 4 bases and J by 1 base, with 2 bases between them. The CDR3 is 11 amino acids. Per germline, CDR1 MGHDK and CDR2 SYGVNS.

The chain recombines TRBV9 with TRBJ1-5; D perhaps matches TRBD1 (5 bases). Germline CDR1 reads SGDLS; CDR2 reads YYNGEE. Trimming shortened V by 4 bases and J by 5 bases, and 10 bases separated the two germline ends. This CDR3 is 13 amino acids long. CDR3 in amino acids: CASSSDKDQPQHF. The CDR3 DNA reads TGTGCCAGCAGCTCGGACAAGGATCAGCCCCAGCATTTT.

The chain combines TRBV27 with TRBJ2-1; tentatively, D is TRBD2 (6 bases). V was trimmed by 7 bases and J by 7 bases, leaving 14 bases between them. CDR3 size: 13 residues. Germline values: CDR1 MNHEY, CDR2 SMNVEV (reference sequence). CDR3 in DNA: TGTGCCAGCAAGGAGGGCTTGGGGAATGAGCAGTTCTTC. It translates to CASKEGLGNEQFF.